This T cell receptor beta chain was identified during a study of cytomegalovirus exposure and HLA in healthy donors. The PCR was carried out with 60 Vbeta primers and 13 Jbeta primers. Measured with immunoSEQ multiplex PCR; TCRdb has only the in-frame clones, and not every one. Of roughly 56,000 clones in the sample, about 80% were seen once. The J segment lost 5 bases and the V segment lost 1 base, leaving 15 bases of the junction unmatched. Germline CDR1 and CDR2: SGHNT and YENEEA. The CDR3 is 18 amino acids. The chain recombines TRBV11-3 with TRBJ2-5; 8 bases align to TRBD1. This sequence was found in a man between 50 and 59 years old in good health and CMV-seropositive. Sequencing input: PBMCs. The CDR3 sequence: CASSLVLPGQGRTETQYF. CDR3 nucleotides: TGTGCCAGCAGCTTAGTCCTCCCTGGACAGGGTCGAACGGAGACCCAGTACTTC.